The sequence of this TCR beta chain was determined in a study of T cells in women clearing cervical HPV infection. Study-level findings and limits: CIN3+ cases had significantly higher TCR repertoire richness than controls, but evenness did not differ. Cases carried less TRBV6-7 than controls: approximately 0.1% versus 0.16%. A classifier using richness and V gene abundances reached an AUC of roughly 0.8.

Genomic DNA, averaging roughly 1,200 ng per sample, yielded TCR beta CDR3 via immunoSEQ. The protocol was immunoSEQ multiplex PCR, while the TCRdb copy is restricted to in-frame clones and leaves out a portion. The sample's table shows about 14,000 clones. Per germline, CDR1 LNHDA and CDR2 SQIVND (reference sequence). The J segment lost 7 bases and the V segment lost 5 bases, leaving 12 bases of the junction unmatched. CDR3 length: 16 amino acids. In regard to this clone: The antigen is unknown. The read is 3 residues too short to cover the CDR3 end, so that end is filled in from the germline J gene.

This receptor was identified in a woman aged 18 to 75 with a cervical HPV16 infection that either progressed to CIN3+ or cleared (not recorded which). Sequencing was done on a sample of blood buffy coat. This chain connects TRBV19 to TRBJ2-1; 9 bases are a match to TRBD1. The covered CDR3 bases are TGTGCCAGTAGTGTAACAGGGGGCACAACTTTGAATGAG. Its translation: CASSVTGGTTLNE. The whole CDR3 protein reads CASSVTGGTTLNEQFF.